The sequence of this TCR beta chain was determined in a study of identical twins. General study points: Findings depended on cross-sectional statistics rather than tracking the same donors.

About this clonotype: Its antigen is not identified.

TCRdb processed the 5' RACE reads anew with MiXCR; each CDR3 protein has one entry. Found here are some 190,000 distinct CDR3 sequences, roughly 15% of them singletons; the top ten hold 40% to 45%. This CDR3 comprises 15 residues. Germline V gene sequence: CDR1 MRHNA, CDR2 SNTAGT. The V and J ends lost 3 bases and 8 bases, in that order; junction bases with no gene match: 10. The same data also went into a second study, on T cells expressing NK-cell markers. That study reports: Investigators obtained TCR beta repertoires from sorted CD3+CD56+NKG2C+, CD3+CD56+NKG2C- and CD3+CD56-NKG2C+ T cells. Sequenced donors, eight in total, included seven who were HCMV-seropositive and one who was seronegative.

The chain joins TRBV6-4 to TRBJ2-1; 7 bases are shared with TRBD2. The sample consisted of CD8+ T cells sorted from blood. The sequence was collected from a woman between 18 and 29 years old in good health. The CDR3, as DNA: TGTGCCAGCAGTGAGCATAAGACTAGCTGGGATGAGCAGTTCTTC. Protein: CASSEHKTSWDEQFF.